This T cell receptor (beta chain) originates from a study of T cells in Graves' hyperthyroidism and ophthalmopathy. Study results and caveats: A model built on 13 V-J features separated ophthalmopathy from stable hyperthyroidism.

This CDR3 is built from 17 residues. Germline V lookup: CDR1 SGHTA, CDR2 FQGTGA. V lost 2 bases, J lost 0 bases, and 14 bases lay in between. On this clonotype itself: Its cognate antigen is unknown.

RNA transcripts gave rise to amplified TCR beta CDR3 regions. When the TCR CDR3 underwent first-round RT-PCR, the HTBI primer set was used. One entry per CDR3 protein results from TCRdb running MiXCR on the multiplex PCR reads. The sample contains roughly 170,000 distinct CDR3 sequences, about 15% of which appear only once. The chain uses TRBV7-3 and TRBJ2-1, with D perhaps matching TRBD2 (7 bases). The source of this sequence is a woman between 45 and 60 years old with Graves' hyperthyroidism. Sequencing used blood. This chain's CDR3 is CASSLGGASGSYNEQFF. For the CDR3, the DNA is TGTGCCAGCAGCTTAGGGGGGGCGTCAGGCTCCTACAATGAGCAGTTCTTC.